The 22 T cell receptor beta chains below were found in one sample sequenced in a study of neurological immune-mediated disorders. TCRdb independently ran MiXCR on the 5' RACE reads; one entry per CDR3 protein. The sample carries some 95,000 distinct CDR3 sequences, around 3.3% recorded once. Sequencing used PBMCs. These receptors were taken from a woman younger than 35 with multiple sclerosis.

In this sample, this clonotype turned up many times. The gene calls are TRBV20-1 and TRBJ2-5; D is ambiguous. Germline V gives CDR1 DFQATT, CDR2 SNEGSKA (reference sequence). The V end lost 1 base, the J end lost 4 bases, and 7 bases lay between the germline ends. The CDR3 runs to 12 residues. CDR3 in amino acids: CSARGGIETQYF. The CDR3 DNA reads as TGCAGTGCTAGAGGGGGTATAGAGACCCAGTACTTC.

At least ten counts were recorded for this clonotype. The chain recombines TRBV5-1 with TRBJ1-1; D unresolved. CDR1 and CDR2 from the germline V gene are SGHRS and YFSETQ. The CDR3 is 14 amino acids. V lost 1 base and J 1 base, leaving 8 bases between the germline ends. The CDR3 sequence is CASSLNIENTEAFF. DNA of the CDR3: TGCGCCAGCAGCTTGAACATCGAGAACACTGAAGCTTTCTTT.

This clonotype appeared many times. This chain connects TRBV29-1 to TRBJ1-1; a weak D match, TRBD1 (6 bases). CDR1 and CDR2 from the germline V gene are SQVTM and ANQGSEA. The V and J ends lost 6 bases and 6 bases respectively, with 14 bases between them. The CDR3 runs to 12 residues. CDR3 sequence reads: CSVPGQTAEAFF. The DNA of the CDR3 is TGCAGCGTCCCCGGACAGACTGCTGAAGCTTTCTTT. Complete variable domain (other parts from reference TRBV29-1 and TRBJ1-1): SAVISQKPSRDICQRGTSLTIQCQVDSQVTMMFWYRQQPGQSLTLIATANQGSEATYESGFVIDKFPISRPNLTFSTLTVSNMSPEDSSIYLCSVPGQTAEAFFGQGTRLTVV.

In DNA form, the CDR3 reads TGCGCCAGCAGTGAGTCGAGGGCTAGCGGGAGGGTATGCGAGCAGTACTTC. It yields the protein CASSESRASGRVCEQYF. The genes are TRBV10-2 and TRBJ2-7, with 12 bases fitting TRBD2. CDR1 WSHSY and CDR2 SAAADI come from the germline V gene. This CDR3 is built from 17 residues. V gave up 0 bases and J gave up 6 bases; unmatched junction bases: 9.

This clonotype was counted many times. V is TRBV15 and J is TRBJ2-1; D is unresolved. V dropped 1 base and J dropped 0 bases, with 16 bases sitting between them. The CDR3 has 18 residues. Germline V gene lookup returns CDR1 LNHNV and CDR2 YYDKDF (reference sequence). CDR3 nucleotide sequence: TGTGCCACCAGCAGAGGAATTACCCCGAGGAGCTCCTACAATGAGCAGTTCTTC. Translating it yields CATSRGITPRSSYNEQFF.

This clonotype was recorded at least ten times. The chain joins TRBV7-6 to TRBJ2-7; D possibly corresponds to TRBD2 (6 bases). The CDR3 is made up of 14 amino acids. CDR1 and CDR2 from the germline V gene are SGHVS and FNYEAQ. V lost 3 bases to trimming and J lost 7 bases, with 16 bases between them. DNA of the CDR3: TGTGCCAGCAGCTTCGCGGGATCCATTATAGAGCAGTACTTC. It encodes CASSFAGSIIEQYF.

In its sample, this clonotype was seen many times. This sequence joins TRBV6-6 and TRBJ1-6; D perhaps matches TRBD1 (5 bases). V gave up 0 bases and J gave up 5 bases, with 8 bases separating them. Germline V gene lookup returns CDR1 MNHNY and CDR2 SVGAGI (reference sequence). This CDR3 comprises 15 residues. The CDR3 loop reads CASSYSTADNSPLHF. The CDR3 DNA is TGTGCCAGCAGTTACTCGACAGCAGATAATTCACCCCTCCACTTT.

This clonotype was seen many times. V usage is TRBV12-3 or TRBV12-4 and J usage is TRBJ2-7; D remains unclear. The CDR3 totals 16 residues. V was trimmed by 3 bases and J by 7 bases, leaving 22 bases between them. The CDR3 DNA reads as TGTGCCAGCAGTTTGAATTTCGGTCGCAAAACTGAGGAGCAGTACTTC. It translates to CASSLNFGRKTEEQYF.

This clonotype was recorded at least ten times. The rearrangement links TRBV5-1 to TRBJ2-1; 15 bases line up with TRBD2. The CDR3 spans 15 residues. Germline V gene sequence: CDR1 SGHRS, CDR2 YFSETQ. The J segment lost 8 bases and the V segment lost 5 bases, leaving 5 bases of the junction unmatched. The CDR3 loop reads CASREGTSGGYEQFF. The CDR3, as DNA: TGCGCCAGCAGGGAAGGGACTAGCGGGGGGTATGAGCAGTTCTTC. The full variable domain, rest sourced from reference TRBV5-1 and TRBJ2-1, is KAGVTQTPRYLIKTRGQQVTLSCSPISGHRSVSWYQQTPGQGLQFLFEYFSETQRNKGNFPGRFSGRQFSNSRSEMNVSTLELGDSALYLCASREGTSGGYEQFFGPGTRLTVL.

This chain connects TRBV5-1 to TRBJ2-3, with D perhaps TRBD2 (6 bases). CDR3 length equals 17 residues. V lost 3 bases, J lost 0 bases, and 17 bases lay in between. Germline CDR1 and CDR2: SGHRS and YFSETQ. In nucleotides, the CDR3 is TGCGCCAGCAGCTATGTCCCCGTGGGGGGTAGCACAGATACGCAGTATTTT. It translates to CASSYVPVGGSTDTQYF.

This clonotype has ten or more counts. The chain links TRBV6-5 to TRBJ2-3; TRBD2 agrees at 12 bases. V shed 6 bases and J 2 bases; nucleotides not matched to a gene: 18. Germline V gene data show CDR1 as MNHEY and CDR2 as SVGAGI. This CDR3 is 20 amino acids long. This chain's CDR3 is CASRTQTASGRARNTDTQYF. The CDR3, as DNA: TGTGCCAGCAGAACCCAAACGGCTAGCGGGAGGGCCAGGAACACAGATACGCAGTATTTT.

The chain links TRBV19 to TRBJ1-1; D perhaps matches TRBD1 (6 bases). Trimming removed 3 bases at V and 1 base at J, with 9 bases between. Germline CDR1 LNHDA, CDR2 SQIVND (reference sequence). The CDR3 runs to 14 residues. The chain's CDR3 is CASSIQGTNTEAFF. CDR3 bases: TGTGCCAGTAGTATTCAGGGGACGAACACTGAAGCTTTCTTT.

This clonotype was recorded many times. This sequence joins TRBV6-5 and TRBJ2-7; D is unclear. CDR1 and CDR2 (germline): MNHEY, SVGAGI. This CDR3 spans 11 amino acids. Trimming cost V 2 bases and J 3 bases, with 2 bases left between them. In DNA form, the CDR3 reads TGTGCCAGCAGTTACGACTACGAGCAGTACTTC. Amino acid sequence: CASSYDYEQYF.

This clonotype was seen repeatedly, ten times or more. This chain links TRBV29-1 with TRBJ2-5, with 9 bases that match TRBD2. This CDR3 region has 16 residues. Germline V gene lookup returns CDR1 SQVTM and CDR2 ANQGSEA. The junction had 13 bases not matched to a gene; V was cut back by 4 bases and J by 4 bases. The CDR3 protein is CSVAFGSGGRRETQYF. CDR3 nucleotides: TGCAGCGTTGCCTTCGGTAGCGGGGGTAGGAGAGAGACCCAGTACTTC.

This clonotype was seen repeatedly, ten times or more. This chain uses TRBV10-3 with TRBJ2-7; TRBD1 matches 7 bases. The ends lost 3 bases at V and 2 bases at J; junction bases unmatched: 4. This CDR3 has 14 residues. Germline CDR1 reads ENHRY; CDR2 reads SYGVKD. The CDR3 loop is CAISDPGTAYEQYF. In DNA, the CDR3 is TGTGCCATCAGTGACCCGGGGACAGCCTACGAGCAGTACTTC.

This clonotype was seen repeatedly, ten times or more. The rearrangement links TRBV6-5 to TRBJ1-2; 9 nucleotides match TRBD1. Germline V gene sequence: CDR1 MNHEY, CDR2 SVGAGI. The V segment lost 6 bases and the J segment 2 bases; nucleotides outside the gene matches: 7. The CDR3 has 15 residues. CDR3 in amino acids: CASRGPGTGNYGYTF. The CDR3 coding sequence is TGTGCCAGCAGGGGTCCCGGGACAGGGAACTATGGCTACACCTTC.

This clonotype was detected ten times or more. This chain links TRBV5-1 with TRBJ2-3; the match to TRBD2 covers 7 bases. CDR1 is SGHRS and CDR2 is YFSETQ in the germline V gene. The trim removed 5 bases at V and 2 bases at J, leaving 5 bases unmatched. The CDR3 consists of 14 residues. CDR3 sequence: CASRWDYNTDTQYF. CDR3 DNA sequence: TGCGCCAGCAGATGGGACTACAACACAGATACGCAGTATTTT.

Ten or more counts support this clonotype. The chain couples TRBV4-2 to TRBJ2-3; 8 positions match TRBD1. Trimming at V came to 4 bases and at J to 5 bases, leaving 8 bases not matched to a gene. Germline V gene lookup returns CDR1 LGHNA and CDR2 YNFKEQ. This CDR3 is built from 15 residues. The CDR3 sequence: CASSRPGGSGDTQYF. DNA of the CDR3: TGTGCCAGCAGCCGACCAGGGGGCTCTGGAGATACGCAGTATTTT.

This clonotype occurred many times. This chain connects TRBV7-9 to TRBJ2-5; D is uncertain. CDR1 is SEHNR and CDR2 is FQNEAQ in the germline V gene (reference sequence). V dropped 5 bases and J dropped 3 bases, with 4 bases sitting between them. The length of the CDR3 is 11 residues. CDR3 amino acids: CASSQEETQYF. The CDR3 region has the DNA TGTGCCAGCAGCCAGGAAGAGACCCAGTACTTC.

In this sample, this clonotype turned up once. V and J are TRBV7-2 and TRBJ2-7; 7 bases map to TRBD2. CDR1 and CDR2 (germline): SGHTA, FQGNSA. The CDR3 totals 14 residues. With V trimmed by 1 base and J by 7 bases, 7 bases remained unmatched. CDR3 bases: TGTGCCAGCAGCTTAGTGGGGGGGGAACGGGAGCAGTACTTC. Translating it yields CASSLVGGEREQYF.

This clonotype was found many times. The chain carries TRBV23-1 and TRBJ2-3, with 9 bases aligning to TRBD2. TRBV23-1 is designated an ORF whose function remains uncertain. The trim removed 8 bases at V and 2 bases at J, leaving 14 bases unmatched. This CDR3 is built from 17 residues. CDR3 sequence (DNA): TGCGCCAGCGGGGGGAATATGGCTAGCGGGAACACAGATACGCAGTATTTT. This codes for CASGGNMASGNTDTQYF.

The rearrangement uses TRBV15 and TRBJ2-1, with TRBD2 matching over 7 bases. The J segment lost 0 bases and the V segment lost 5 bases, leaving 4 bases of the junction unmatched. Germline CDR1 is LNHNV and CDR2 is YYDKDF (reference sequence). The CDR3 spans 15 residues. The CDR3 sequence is CATSPQRGSYNEQFF. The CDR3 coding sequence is TGTGCCACCAGCCCCCAGCGGGGCTCCTACAATGAGCAGTTCTTC. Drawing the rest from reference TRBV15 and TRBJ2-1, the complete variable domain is DAMVIQNPRYQVTQFGKPVTLSCSQTLNHNVMYWYQQKSSQAPKLLFHYYDKDFNNEADTPDNFQSRRPNTSFCFLDIRSPGLGDTAMYLCATSPQRGSYNEQFFGPGTRLTVL.